This entry features one T cell receptor beta chain sequence. In the authors' methods: Estimates of nucleated cell counts were drawn from the amplification of reference gene primers. The protocol was immunoSEQ multiplex PCR, while the TCRdb copy is restricted to in-frame clones and leaves out a portion. V and J calls and clone size are those listed in that table; D and trimming were worked out from the DNA. This repertoire shows about 52,000 clones, over 65% found once; its top ten account for approximately 10%. The sample belongs to a study of blood T cell repertoires in COVID-19. The sample consisted of peripheral blood. This clonotype was sampled from an elderly man with COVID-19, enrolled during active disease.

CDR3 sequence (DNA): TGTGCCAGCAGCGAAGCAGGGGGGAGCTACTACGAGCAGTACTTC. It translates to CASSEAGGSYYEQYF. The chain has TRBV7-6 and TRBJ2-7, with TRBD1 as a possible D gene (7 bases). Germline CDR1 and CDR2: SGHVS and FNYEAQ. The CDR3 has 15 amino acids. V lost 5 bases, J lost 3 bases, and 17 bases lay in between. Drawing the rest from reference TRBV7-6 and TRBJ2-7, the complete variable domain is GAGVSQSPRYKVTKRGQDVALRCDPISGHVSLYWYRQALGQGPEFLTYFNYEAQQDKSGLPNDRFSAERPEGSISTLTIQRTEQRDSAMYRCASSEAGGSYYEQYFGPGTRLTVT.